This is a list of T cell receptor beta chains from one sample in a study of blood T cell repertoires in COVID-19. The protocol was immunoSEQ multiplex PCR, while the TCRdb copy is restricted to in-frame clones and leaves out a portion. Of more than 150,000 clones listed, 78% are singletons. Material for sequencing was peripheral blood. Every receptor here comes from a woman of 80 years or more with active or convalescent COVID-19. The conserved cysteine and the conserved F or W are not part of the CDR3 here.

V,J,CDR3
TRBV28,TRBJ2-7,ASSLDRADEQY
TRBV2,TRBJ2-3,ASSVGTGSPDTQY
TRBV14,TRBJ2-7,ASSQWDRVMSEQY
TRBV2,TRBJ1-1,ASSDDNQGNTEAF
TRBV2,TRBJ1-2,ASSAGQGAGYT
TRBV13,TRBJ1-6,ASSLVRKSPLH
TRBV19,TRBJ1-5,ASRGSGFDQPQH
TRBV19,TRBJ2-7,ASSIGTGDYEQY
TRBV14,TRBJ1-2,ASSQGARGQYGYT
TRBV29-1,TRBJ2-5,SGRTGGETQY
TRBV7-8,TRBJ2-1,ASSLFRNEQF
TRBV5-5,TRBJ2-4,ASSQDRGRNIQY
TRBV20-1,TRBJ1-1,SAMTGTEAF
TRBV5-1,TRBJ2-3,ASSFYRGQSSTDTQY
TRBV2,TRBJ1-2,ASSDRTGFYGYT
TRBV5-4,TRBJ1-3,ASSLEGNSGNTIY
TRBV5-4,TRBJ1-1,ASSLLVGAAEVEAF
TRBV7-9,TRBJ2-1,ASSLIERGASDEQF
TRBV20-1,TRBJ2-1,SAMAHNEQF
TRBV18,TRBJ1-6,ASSPPGSPSFSLH
TRBV3-1/TRBV3-2,TRBJ2-2,ASSLRGTGELF
TRBV6-6,TRBJ2-7,ASSSGGYEQY
TRBV6-5,TRBJ1-6,ASSYSKGTGSSPLH
TRBV30,TRBJ1-1,AWSRSVATEAF
TRBV7-9,TRBJ1-1,ASSLGGTAPDAF
TRBV21-1,TRBJ2-3,ASSKGKPFTTDTQY
TRBV7-2,TRBJ2-5,ASSVDVRETQY
TRBV11-2,TRBJ1-3,ASSNRDRGSGNTIY
TRBV29-1,TRBJ1-2,SVEVLGQGGGYT
TRBV5-6,TRBJ1-5,ASSTTRTGDQPQH
TRBV29-1,TRBJ2-7,SVGPVQGEQY
TRBV7-7,TRBJ2-7,ASSEVPGQGWNEQY
TRBV10-3,TRBJ1-2,AISEQRWGEGYT
TRBV12-5,TRBJ2-2,ASATGGINTGELF
TRBV19,TRBJ2-2,ASSIERLVNTGELF
TRBV6-4,TRBJ1-3,ASSGRLMGNTIY
TRBV18,TRBJ1-5,ASSLNGDQPQH
TRBV6-2/TRBV6-3,TRBJ2-7,ASSYWDRGYEQY
TRBV15,TRBJ2-5,ATSLQETQY
TRBV7-8,TRBJ2-1,ASSYGTGGTEQF
TRBV9,TRBJ2-7,ASSVAGQGAHEQY
TRBV14,TRBJ2-7,ASSELDRAEQY
TRBV7-2,TRBJ1-2,ASRGTGWLWGYT
TRBV7-6,TRBJ1-1,ASSFDTPNTEAF
TRBV27,TRBJ2-1,ASSWGDRLYNEQF
TRBV2,TRBJ2-3,ASSEAPGDTQY
TRBV5-4,TRBJ2-7,ASSLTGSSYEQY
TRBV6-5,TRBJ2-5,ASSYSNRVETQY